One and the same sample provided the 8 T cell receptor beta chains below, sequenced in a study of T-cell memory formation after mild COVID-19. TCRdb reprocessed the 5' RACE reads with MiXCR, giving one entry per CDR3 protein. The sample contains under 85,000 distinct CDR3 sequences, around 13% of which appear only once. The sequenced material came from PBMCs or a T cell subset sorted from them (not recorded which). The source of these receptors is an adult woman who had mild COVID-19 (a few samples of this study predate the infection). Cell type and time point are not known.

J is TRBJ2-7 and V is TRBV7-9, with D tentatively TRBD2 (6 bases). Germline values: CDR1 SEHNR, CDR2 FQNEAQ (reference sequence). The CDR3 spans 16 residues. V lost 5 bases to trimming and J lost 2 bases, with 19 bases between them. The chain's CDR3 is CASSLLTSSGTYEQYF. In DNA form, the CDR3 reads TGTGCCAGCAGCCTACTAACTAGCTCCGGAACCTACGAGCAGTACTTC.

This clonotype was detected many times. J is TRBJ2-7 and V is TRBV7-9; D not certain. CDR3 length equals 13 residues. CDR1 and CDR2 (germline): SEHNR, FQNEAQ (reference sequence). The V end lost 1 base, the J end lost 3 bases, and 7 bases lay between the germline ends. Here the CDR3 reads CASSLGRNYEQYF. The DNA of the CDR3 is TGTGCCAGCAGCTTAGGTAGAAACTACGAGCAGTACTTC.

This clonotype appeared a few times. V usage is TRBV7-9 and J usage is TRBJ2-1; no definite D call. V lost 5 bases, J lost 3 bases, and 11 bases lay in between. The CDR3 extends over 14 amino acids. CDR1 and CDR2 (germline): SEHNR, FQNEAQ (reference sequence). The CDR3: CASSTLTNYNEQFF. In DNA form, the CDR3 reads TGTGCCAGCAGCACACTAACGAACTACAATGAGCAGTTCTTC.

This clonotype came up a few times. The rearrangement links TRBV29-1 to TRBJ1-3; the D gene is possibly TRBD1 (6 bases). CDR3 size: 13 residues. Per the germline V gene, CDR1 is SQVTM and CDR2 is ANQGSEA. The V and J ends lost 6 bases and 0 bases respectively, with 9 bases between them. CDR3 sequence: CSVSGVSGNTIYF. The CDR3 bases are TGCAGCGTATCAGGGGTCTCTGGAAACACCATATATTTT. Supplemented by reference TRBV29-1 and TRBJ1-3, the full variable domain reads SAVISQKPSRDICQRGTSLTIQCQVDSQVTMMFWYRQQPGQSLTLIATANQGSEATYESGFVIDKFPISRPNLTFSTLTVSNMSPEDSSIYLCSVSGVSGNTIYFGEGSWLTVV.

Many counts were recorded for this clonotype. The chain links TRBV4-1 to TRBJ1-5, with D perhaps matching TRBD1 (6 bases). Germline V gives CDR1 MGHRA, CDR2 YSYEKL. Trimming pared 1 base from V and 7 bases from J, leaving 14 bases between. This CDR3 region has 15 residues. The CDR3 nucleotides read TGCGCCAGCAGCCAAGTATTGGGGGCAGGGCAGCCCCAGCATTTT. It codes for CASSQVLGAGQPQHF.

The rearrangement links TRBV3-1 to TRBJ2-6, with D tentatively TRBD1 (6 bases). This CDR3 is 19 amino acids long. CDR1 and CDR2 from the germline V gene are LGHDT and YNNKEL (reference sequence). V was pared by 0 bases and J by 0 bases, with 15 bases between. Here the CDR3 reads CASSQEAPGQLSGANVLTF. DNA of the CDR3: TGTGCCAGCAGCCAAGAAGCCCCAGGACAGCTCTCTGGGGCCAACGTCCTGACTTTC. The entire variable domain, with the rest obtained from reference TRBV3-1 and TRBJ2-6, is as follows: DTAVSQTPKYLVTQMGNDKSIKCEQNLGHDTMYWYKQDSKKFLKIMFSYNNKELIINETVPNRFSPKSPDKAHLNLHINSLELGDSAVYFCASSQEAPGQLSGANVLTFGAGSRLTVL.

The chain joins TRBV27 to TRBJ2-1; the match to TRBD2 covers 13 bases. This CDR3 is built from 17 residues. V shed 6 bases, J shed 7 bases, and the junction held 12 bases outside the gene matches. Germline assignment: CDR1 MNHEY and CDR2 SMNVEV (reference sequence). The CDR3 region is CASSRTSGSLILNEQFF. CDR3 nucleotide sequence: TGTGCCAGCAGCCGGACTAGCGGGAGCCTTATTTTAAATGAGCAGTTCTTC.

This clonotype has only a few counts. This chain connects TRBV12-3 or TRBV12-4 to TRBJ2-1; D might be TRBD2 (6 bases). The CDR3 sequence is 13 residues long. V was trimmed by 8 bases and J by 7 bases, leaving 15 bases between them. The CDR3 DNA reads TGTGCCAGCCGTCTGCGGGGCGGGAATGAGCAGTTCTTC. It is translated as CASRLRGGNEQFF.